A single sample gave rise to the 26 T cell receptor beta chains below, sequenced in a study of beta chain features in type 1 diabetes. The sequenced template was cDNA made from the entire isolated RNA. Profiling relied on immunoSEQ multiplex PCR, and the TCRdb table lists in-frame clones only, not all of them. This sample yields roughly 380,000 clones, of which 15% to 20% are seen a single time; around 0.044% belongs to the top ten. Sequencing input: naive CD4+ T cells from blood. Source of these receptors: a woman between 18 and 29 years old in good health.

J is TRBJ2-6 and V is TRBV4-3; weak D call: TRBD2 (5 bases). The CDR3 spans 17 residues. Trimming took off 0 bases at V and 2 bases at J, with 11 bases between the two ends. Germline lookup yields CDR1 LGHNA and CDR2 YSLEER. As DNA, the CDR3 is TGCGCCAGCAGCCAAGATCTCCCGGGGACTGGGGCCAACGTCCTGACTTTC. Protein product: CASSQDLPGTGANVLTF.

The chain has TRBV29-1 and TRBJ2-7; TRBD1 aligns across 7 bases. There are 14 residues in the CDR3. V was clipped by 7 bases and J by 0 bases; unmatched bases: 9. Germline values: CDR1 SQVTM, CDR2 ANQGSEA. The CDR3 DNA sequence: TGCAGCGCTAAAACAGGGGTGGGCTCCTACGAGCAGTACTTC. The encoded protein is CSAKTGVGSYEQYF.

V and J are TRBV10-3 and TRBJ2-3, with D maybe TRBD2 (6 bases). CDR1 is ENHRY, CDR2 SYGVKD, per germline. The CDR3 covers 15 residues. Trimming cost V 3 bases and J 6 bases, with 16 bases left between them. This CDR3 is CAISERERAPDTQYF. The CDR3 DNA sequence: TGTGCCATCAGTGAAAGAGAGCGGGCCCCGGATACGCAGTATTTT.

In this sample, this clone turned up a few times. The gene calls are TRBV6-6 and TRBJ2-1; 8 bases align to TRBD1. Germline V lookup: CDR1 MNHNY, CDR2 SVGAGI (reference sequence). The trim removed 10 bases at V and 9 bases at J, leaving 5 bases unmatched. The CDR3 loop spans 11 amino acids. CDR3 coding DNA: TGTGCCACCGTCGACAGGGGTGAGCAGTTCTTC. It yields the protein CATVDRGEQFF.

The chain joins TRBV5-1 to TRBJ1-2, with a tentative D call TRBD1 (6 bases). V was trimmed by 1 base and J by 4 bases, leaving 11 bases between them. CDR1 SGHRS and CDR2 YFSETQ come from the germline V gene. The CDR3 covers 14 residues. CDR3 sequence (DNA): TGCGCCAGCAGCTTGACCTCAGGGGCCTATGGCTACACCTTC. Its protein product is CASSLTSGAYGYTF.

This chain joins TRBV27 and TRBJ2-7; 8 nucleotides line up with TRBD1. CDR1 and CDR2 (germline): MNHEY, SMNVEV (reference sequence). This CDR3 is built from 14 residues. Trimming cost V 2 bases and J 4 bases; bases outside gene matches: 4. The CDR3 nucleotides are TGTGCCAGCAGTTTAACAGGGGGGACATACGAGCAGTACTTC. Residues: CASSLTGGTYEQYF.

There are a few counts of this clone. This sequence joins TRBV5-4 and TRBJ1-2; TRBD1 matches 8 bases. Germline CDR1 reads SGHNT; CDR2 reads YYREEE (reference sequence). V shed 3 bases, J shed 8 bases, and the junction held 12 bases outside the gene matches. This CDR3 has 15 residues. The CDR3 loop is CASSWGQVSSDGYTF. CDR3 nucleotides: TGTGCCAGCAGCTGGGGACAGGTCTCCTCTGACGGCTACACCTTC. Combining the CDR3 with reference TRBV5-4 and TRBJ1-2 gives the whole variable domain ETGVTQSPTHLIKTRGQQVTLRCSSQSGHNTVSWYQQALGQGPQFIFQYYREEENGRGNFPPRFSGLQFPNYSSELNVNALELDDSALYLCASSWGQVSSDGYTFGSGTRLTVV.

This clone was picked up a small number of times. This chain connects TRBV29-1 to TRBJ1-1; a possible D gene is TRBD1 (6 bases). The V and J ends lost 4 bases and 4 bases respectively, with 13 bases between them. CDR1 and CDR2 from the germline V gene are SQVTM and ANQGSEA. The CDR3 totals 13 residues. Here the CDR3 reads CSVVQGQSTEAFF. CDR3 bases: TGCAGCGTTGTCCAGGGGCAAAGCACTGAAGCTTTCTTT.

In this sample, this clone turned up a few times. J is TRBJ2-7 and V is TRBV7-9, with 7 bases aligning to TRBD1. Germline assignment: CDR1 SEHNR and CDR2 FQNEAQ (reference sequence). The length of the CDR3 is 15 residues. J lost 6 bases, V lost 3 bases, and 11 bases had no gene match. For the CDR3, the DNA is TGTGCCAGCAGCTTTGAAGCCACAGGGGAAAGCGAGCAGTACTTC. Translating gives CASSFEATGESEQYF.

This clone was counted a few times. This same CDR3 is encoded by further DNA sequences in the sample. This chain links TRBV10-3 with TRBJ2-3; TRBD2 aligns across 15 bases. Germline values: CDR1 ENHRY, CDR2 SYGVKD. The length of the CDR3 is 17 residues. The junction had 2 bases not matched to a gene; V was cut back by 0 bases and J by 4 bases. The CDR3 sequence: CAISESGLAGGPDTQYF. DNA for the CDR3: TGTGCCATCAGTGAGTCCGGACTAGCGGGGGGGCCAGATACGCAGTATTTT.

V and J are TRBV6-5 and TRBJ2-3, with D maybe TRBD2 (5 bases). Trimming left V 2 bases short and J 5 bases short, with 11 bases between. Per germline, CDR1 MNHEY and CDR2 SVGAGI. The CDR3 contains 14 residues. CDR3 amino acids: CASSYGGRGDTQYF. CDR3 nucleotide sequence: TGTGCCAGCAGTTACGGAGGTCGGGGAGATACGCAGTATTTT.

CDR3: CASSSSGSSYNEQFF. For the CDR3, the DNA is TGTGCCAGCAGCTCTAGCGGGAGCTCCTACAATGAGCAGTTCTTC. V and J are TRBV5-8 and TRBJ2-1; 10 bases agree with TRBD2. V dropped 3 bases and J dropped 0; count of bases not matched to a gene: 0. Germline CDR1 SGHTS, CDR2 YDEGEE. The CDR3 extends over 15 amino acids. Full variable domain (rest looked up from reference TRBV5-8 and TRBJ2-1): EAGVTQSPTHLIKTRGQQATLRCSPISGHTSVYWYQQALGLGLQFLLWYDEGEERNRGNFPPRFSGRQFPNYSSELNVNALELEDSALYLCASSSSGSSYNEQFFGPGTRLTVL.

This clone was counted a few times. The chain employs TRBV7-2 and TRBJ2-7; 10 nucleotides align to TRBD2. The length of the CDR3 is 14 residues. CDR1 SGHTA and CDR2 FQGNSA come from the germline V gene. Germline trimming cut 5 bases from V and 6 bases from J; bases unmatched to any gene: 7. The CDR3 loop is CASSITSGVGEQYF. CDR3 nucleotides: TGTGCCAGCAGCATTACTAGCGGGGTCGGCGAGCAGTACTTC.

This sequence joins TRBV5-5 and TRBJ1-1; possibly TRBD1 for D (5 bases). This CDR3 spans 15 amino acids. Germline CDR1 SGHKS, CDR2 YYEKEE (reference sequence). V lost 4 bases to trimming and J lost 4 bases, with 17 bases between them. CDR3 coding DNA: TGTGCCAGCAGCCTCCGGGGGTGGTTATTCACTGAAGCTTTCTTT. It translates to CASSLRGWLFTEAFF.

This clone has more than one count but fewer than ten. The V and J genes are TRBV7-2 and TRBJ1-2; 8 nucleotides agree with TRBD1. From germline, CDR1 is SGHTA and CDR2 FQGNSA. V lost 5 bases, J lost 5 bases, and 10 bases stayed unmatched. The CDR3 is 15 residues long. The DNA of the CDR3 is TGTGCCAGCAGCACAGGGGGACCCCCTCTATATGGCTACACCTTC. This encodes CASSTGGPPLYGYTF.

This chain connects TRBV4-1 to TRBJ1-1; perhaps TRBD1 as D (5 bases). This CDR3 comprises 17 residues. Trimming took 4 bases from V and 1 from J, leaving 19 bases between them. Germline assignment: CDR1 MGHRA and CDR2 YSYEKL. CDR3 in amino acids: CASSLHSTAGKNTEAFF. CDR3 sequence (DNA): TGCGCCAGCAGCCTCCACTCCACGGCAGGGAAGAACACTGAAGCTTTCTTT.

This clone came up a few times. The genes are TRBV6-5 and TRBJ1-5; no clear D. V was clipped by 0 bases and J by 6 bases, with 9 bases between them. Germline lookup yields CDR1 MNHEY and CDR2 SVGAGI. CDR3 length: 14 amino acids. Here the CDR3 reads CASSYSRYGQPQHF. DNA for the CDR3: TGTGCCAGCAGTTACTCACGGTACGGTCAGCCCCAGCATTTT.

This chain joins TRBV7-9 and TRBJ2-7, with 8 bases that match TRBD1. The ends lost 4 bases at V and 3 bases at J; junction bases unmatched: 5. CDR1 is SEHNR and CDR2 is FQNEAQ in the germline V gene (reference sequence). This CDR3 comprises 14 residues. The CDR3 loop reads CASSSYGQGYEQYF. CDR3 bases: TGTGCCAGCAGCTCATACGGACAGGGCTACGAGCAGTACTTC.

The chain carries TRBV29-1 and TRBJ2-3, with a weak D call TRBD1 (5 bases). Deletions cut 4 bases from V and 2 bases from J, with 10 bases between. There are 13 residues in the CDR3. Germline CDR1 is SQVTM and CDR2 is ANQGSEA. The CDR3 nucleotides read TGCAGCGTTGGTGGCAGGGCCACAGATACGCAGTATTTT. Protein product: CSVGGRATDTQYF.

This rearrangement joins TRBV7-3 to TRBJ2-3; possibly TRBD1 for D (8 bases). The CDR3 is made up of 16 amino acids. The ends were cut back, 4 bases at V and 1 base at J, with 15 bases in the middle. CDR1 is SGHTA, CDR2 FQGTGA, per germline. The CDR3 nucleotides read TGTGCCAGCAGCTCGAGCGGGACAGGCCGCACAGATACGCAGTATTTT. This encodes CASSSSGTGRTDTQYF.

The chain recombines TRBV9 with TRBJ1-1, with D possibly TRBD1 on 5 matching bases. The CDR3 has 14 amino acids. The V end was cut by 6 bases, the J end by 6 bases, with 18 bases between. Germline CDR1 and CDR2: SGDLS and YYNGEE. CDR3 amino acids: CASTARAGRAEAFF. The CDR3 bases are TGTGCCAGCACCGCAAGGGCAGGGAGGGCTGAAGCTTTCTTT.

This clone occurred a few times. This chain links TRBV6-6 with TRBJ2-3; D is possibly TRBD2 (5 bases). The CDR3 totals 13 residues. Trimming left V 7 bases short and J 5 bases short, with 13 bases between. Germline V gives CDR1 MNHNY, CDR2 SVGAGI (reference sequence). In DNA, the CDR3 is TGTGCCAGCACTCCGGAGAGGGAAGATACGCAGTATTTT. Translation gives CASTPEREDTQYF.

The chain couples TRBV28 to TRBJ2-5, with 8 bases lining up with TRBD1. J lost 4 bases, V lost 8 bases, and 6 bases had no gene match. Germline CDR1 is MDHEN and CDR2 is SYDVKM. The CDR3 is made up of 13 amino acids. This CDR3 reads CASLSRGPETQYF. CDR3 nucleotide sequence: TGTGCCAGCCTGTCCAGGGGGCCAGAGACCCAGTACTTC.

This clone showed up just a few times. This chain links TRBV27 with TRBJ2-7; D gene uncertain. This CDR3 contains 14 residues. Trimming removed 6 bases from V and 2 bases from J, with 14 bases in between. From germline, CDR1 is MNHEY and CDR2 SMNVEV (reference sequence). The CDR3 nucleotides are TGTGCCAGCAGGCCCAGGATGGCCCCCTACGAGCAGTACTTC. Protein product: CASRPRMAPYEQYF.

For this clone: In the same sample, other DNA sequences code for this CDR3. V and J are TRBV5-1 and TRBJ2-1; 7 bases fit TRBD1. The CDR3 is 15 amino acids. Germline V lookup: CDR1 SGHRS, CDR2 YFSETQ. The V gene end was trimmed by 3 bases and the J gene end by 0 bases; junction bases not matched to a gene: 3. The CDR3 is CASSSTGSSYNEQFF. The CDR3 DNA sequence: TGCGCCAGCAGCTCGACAGGGAGCTCCTACAATGAGCAGTTCTTC.

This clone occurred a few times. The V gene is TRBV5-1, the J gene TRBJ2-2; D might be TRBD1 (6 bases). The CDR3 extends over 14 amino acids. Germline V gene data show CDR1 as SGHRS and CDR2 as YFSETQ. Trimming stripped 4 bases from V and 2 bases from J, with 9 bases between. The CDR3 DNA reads TGCGCCAGCAGCATGGGGGCTAACACCGGGGAGCTGTTTTTT. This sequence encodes CASSMGANTGELFF.